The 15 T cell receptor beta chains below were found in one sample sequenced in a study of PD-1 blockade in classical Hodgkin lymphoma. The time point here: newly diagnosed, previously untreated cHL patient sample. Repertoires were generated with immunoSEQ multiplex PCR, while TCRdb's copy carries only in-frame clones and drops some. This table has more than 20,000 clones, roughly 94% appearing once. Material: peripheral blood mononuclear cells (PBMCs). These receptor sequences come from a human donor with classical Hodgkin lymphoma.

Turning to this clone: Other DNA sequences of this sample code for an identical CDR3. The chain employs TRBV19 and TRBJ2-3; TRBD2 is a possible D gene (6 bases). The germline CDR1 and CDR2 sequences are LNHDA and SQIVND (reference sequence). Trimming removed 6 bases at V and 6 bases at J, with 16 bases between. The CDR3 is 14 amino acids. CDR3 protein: CASSLGGRTDTQYF. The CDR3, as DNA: TGTGCCAGTAGCCTTGGAGGGCGAACGGATACGCAGTATTTT.

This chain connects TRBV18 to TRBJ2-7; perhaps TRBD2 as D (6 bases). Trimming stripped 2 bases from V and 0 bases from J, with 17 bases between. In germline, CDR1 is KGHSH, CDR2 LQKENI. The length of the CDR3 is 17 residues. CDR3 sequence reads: CASSPDSAGLYSYEQYF. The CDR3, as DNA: TGTGCCAGCTCACCAGACTCGGCGGGGCTTTACTCCTACGAGCAGTACTTC.

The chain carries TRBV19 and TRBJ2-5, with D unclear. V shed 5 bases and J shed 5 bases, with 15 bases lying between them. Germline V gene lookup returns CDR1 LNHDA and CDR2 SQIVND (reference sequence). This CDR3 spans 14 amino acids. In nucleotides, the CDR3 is TGTGCCAGTAGTCCCAGTTTATCCCAGGAGACCCAGTACTTC. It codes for CASSPSLSQETQYF. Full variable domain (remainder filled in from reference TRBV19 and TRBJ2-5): DGGITQSPKYLFRKEGQNVTLSCEQNLNHDAMYWYRQDPGQGLRLIYYSQIVNDFQKGDIAEGYSVSREKKESFPLTVTSAQKNPTAFYLCASSPSLSQETQYFGPGTRLLVL.

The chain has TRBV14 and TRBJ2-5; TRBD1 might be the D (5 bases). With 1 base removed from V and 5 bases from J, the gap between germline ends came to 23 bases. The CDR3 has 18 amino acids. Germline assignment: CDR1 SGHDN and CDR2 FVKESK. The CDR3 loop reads CASSQGRLTWGLGETQYF. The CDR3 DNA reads TGTGCCAGCAGCCAAGGTCGCCTGACGTGGGGCTTGGGGGAGACCCAGTACTTC.

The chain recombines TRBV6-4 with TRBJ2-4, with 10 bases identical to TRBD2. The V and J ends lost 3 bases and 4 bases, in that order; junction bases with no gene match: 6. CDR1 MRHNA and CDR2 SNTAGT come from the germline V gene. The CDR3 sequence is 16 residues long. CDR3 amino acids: CASSDWLAGGKNIQYF. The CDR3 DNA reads TGTGCCAGCAGTGATTGGTTAGCGGGGGGTAAAAACATTCAGTACTTC.

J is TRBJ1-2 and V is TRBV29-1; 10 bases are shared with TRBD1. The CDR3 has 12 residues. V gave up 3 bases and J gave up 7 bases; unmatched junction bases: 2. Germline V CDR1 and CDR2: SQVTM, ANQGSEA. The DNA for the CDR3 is TGCAGCGTTGATGGGACAGGGGTTGGCTACACCTTC. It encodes CSVDGTGVGYTF.

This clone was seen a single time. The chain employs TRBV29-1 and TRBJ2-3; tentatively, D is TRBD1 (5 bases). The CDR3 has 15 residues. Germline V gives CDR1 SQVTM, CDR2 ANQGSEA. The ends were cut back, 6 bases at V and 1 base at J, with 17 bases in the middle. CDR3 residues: CSVSGIGPRTDTQYF. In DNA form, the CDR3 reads TGCAGCGTGTCAGGGATAGGGCCTCGCACAGATACGCAGTATTTT.

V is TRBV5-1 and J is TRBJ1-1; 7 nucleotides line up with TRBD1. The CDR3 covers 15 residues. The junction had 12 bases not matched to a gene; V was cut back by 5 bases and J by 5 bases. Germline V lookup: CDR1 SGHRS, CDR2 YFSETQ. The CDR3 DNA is TGCGCCAGCAGTACTACAGGGGCCGTGGGTACTGAAGCTTTCTTT. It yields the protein CASSTTGAVGTEAFF. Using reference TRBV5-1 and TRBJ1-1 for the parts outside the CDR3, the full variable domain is KAGVTQTPRYLIKTRGQQVTLSCSPISGHRSVSWYQQTPGQGLQFLFEYFSETQRNKGNFPGRFSGRQFSNSRSEMNVSTLELGDSALYLCASSTTGAVGTEAFFGQGTRLTVV.

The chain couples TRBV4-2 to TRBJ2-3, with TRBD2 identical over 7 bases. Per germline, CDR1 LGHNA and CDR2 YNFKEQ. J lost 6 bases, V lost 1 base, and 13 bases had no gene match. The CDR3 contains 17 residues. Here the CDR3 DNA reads TGTGCCAGCAGCCAAGGGACGGGGGGACGGGGGTATGATACGCAGTATTTT. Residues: CASSQGTGGRGYDTQYF.

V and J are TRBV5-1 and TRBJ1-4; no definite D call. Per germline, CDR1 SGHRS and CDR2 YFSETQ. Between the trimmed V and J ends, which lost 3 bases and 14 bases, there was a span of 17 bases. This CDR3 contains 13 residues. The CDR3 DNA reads TGCGCCAGCAGCTACGACCTTAATGAAAGTCTGTTTTTT. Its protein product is CASSYDLNESLFF.

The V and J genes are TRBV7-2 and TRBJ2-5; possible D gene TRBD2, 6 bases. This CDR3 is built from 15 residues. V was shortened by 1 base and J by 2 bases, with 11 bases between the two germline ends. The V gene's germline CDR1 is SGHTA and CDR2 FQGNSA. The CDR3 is CASSLVAGGQETQYF. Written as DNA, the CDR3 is TGTGCCAGCAGCTTAGTCGCAGGAGGGCAAGAGACCCAGTACTTC. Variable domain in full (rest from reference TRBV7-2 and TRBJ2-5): GAGVSQSPSNKVTEKGKDVELRCDPISGHTALYWYRQSLGQGLEFLIYFQGNSAPDKSGLPSDRFSAERTGGSVSTLTIQRTQQEDSAVYLCASSLVAGGQETQYFGPGTRLLVL.

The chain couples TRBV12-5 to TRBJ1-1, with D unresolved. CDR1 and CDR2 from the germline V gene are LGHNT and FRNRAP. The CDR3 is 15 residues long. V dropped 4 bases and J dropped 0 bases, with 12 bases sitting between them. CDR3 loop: CASGSGGSMNTEAFF. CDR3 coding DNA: TGTGCTAGTGGTTCCGGTGGCAGCATGAACACTGAAGCTTTCTTT.

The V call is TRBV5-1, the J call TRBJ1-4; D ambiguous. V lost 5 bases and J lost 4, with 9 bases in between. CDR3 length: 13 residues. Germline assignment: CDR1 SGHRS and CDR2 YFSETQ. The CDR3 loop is CASRAGNNEKLFF. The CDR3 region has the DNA TGCGCCAGCAGGGCGGGCAATAATGAAAAACTGTTTTTT.

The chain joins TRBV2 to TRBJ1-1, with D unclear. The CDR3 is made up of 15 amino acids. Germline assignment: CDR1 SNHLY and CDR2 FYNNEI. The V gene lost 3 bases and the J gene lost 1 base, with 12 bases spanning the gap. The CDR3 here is CASSDEGWWNTEAFF. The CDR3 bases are TGTGCCAGCAGTGACGAAGGGTGGTGGAACACTGAAGCTTTCTTT.

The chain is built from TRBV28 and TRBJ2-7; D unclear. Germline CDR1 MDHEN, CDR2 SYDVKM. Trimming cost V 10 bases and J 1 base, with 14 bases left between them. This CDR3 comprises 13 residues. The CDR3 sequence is CATQPSTSYEQYF. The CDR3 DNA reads TGTGCCACCCAGCCCTCTACTTCCTACGAGCAGTACTTC.